This TCR beta chain emerged from a study of PD-1 blockade in classical Hodgkin lymphoma. This clone was counted once. What it binds is unknown. Time point noted: cycle 4 day 1 (C4D1), after five to seven weeks of nivolumab. Each patient experienced a relapse that followed autologous stem cell transplantation, and brentuximab vedotin exposure varied. Study-level points and caveats: The study found complete responders had baseline diversity similar to newly diagnosed patients.

Profiled with immunoSEQ multiplex PCR; TCRdb holds only in-frame clones, not every one. The data contain 28,000 or so clones, approximately 72% of them seen just once; the ten biggest clones take up approximately 3.6%. This CDR3 has 14 amino acids. CDR1 is SGHRS and CDR2 is YFSETQ in the germline V gene. Trimming took 2 bases from V and 6 from J, leaving 13 bases between them. This sequence originates from a human donor with classical Hodgkin lymphoma. The sample here was peripheral blood mononuclear cells (PBMCs), taken before the fourth cycle of nivolumab. The chain employs TRBV5-1 and TRBJ2-3, with D unresolved. The CDR3 nucleotides are TGCGCCAGCAGCTTAGCCACACTGGCGGATACGCAGTATTTT. Protein product: CASSLATLADTQYF.